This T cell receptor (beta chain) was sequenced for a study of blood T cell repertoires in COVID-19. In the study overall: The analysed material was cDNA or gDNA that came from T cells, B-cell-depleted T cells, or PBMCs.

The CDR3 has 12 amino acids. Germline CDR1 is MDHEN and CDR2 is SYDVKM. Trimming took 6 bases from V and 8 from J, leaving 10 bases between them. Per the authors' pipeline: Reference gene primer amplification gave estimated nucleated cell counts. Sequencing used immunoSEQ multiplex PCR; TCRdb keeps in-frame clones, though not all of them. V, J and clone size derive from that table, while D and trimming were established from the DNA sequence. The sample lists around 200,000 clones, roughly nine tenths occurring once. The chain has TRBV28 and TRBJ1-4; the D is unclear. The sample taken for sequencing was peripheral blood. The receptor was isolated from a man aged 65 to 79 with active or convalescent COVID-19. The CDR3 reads CASRITREKLFF. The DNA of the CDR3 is TGTGCCAGCAGGATCACGAGAGAAAAACTGTTTTTT. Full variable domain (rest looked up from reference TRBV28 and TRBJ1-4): DVKVTQSSRYLVKRTGEKVFLECVQDMDHENMFWYRQDPGLGLRLIYFSYDVKMKEKGDIPEGYSVSREKKERFSLILESASTNQTSMYLCASRITREKLFFGSGTQLSVL.